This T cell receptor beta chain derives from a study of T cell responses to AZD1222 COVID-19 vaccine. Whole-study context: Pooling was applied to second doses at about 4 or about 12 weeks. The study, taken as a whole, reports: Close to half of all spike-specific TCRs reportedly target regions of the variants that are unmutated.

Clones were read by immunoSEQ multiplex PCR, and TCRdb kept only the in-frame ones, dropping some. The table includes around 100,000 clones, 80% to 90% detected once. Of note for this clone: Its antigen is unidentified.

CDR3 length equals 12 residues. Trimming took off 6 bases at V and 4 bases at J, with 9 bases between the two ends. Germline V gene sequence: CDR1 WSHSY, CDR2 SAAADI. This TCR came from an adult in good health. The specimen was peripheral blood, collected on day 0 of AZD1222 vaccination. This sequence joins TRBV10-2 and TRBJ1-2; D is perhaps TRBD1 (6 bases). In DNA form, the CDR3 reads TGCGCCAGCAGCGACAGGCCCTATGGCTACACCTTC. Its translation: CASSDRPYGYTF.